The 27 T cell receptor beta chains below all came from one sample that was sequenced in a study of identical twins. TCRdb reanalysed the 5' RACE reads using MiXCR and keeps one entry per CDR3 protein. The repertoire has around 370,000 distinct CDR3 sequences, around 9% of them found once; the top ten carry under 10%. Sequenced sample: naive T cells sorted from blood. These TCRs come from a woman aged 45-65 years in good health.

This clonotype was seen more than once but under ten times. This sequence joins TRBV6-7 and TRBJ2-1, with 8 bases that match TRBD1. TRBV6-7 is an open reading frame whose function is uncertain. V dropped 8 bases and J dropped 4; count of bases not matched to a gene: 16. The CDR3 totals 17 residues. The DNA for the CDR3 is TGTGCCAGCCGCTTGGTTCCCGACAGGGGAAGTTACAATGAGCAGTTCTTC. It yields the protein CASRLVPDRGSYNEQFF.

As to this clonotype: This may come from a read error, since a much larger clone is one base off. V gene TRBV5-6 combines with J gene TRBJ2-1, with 7 bases that match TRBD2. The CDR3 sequence is 15 residues long. Per the germline V gene, CDR1 is SGHDT and CDR2 is YYEEEE. CDR3 coding DNA: TGTGCCAGCAGCGCACCCCGTCCTAGCGGCAATGAGCTGTTCTTC. Protein: CASSAPRPSGNELFF.

The chain joins TRBV10-3 to TRBJ2-7; no reliable D call. The germline V and J ends were trimmed by 3 bases and 4 bases, with 7 bases remaining between them. Germline values: CDR1 ENHRY, CDR2 SYGVKD. CDR3 length: 12 residues. CDR3: CAISDSFYEQYF. The CDR3 DNA is TGTGCCATCAGTGACAGCTTTTACGAGCAGTACTTC.

The table lists this clonotype with a few counts. This chain uses TRBV20-1 with TRBJ2-1, with TRBD2 identical over 15 bases. The V and J ends lost 5 bases and 7 bases, in that order; junction bases with no gene match: 6. The CDR3 sequence is 15 residues long. Germline assignment: CDR1 DFQATT and CDR2 SNEGSKA (reference sequence). CDR3 loop: CSALSGTSGRNEQFF. For the CDR3, the DNA is TGCAGTGCTTTATCCGGGACTAGCGGGAGGAATGAGCAGTTCTTC.

This clonotype has ten or more counts. CDR3 protein: CASSPGSGPSYEQYV. CDR3 bases: TGTGCCAGCAGCCCTGGGAGCGGACCCTCCTACGAGCAGTACGTC. V is TRBV12-3 or TRBV12-4 and J is TRBJ2-7; the D gene is possibly TRBD2 (5 bases). Trimming left V 6 bases short and J 0 bases short, with 15 bases between. The CDR3 totals 15 residues.

The rearrangement links TRBV5-1 to TRBJ2-5; 7 nucleotides line up with TRBD1. Germline V gene sequence: CDR1 SGHRS, CDR2 YFSETQ. The V segment lost 1 base and the J segment 4 bases; nucleotides outside the gene matches: 7. The length of the CDR3 is 15 residues. This CDR3 reads CASSLLGGETETQYF. CDR3 coding DNA: TGCGCCAGCAGCTTGTTAGGGGGCGAGACAGAGACCCAGTACTTC.

This clonotype was counted many times. The chain recombines TRBV7-2 with TRBJ1-5; 7 bases are a match to TRBD1. The CDR3 extends over 15 amino acids. Germline lookup yields CDR1 SGHTA and CDR2 FQGNSA. The V and J ends lost 6 bases and 7 bases, in that order; junction bases with no gene match: 12. Here the CDR3 reads CASSLGQALNQPQHF. Here the CDR3 DNA reads TGTGCCAGCAGTCTCGGACAGGCCCTAAACCAGCCCCAGCATTTT.

This clonotype was observed many times. The chain couples TRBV10-3 to TRBJ2-1; unclear D gene. The CDR3 runs 11 residues. Germline CDR1 reads ENHRY; CDR2 reads SYGVKD. The V end was cut by 2 bases, the J end by 6 bases, with 2 bases between. The CDR3 DNA reads as TGTGCCATCAGTGAGGGCAATGAGCAGTTCTTC. It specifies CAISEGNEQFF.

The J gene is TRBJ1-1, the V gene TRBV12-3 or TRBV12-4, with D unclear. Trimming pared 3 bases from V and 8 bases from J, leaving 13 bases between. CDR3 length equals 13 residues. CDR3 region: CASSLTSWVEAFF. The CDR3 region has the DNA TGTGCCAGCAGTTTGACATCATGGGTCGAAGCTTTCTTT.

The chain links TRBV6-2 or TRBV6-3 to TRBJ2-7; 10 nucleotides line up with TRBD2. Per germline, CDR1 MNHEY and CDR2 SVGEGT. Trimming took 7 bases from V and 6 from J; bases not matched to a gene: 12. This CDR3 has 15 amino acids. This chain's CDR3 is CASKFLAGVESEQYF. CDR3 nucleotide sequence: TGTGCCAGCAAATTCCTAGCGGGAGTCGAGTCCGAGCAGTACTTC.

The sample holds a few counts of this clonotype. This chain connects TRBV29-1 to TRBJ2-3, with D perhaps being TRBD1 or TRBD2 (6 bases each). The CDR3 has 14 residues. From germline, CDR1 is SQVTM and CDR2 ANQGSEA. V was shortened by 3 bases and J by 3 bases, with 13 bases between the two germline ends. The CDR3 sequence: CSVEAGQGTDTQYF. The CDR3 region has the DNA TGCAGCGTTGAGGCGGGGCAGGGGACAGATACGCAGTATTTT.

V gene TRBV2 combines with J gene TRBJ2-1, with a weak D call TRBD2 (5 bases). V lost 6 bases and J lost 0, with 12 bases in between. The CDR3 length is 15 residues. Per germline, CDR1 SNHLY and CDR2 FYNNEI. The chain's CDR3 is CASRASGSSYNEQFF. The CDR3 DNA follows: TGTGCCAGCAGAGCCAGCGGAAGCTCCTACAATGAGCAGTTCTTC.

The table lists this clonotype with a few counts. V usage is TRBV25-1 and J usage is TRBJ1-1; possibly TRBD1 for D (6 bases). The CDR3 totals 16 residues. The germline V gene encodes CDR1 MGHDK and CDR2 SYGVNS. Trimming removed 2 bases at V and 0 bases at J, with 13 bases between. In nucleotides, the CDR3 is TGTGCCAGCAGTGAAACCCTAGGACAGCTGAACACTGAAGCTTTCTTT. It codes for CASSETLGQLNTEAFF.

The CDR3 nucleotides are TGTGCCAGCAGCCAATCGAGGGGCAGGATGAGCACAGATACGCAGTATTTT. The encoded protein is CASSQSRGRMSTDTQYF. The chain employs TRBV3-1 and TRBJ2-3; TRBD1 or TRBD2 may be the D gene (5 bases each). The V gene lost 2 bases and the J gene lost 0 bases, with 15 bases spanning the gap. The CDR3 covers 17 residues. Germline CDR1 and CDR2: LGHDT and YNNKEL (reference sequence).

The chain couples TRBV6-6 to TRBJ1-4, with D perhaps matching TRBD1 (5 bases). This CDR3 is built from 13 residues. The germline V gene encodes CDR1 MNHNY and CDR2 SVGAGI (reference sequence). V was clipped by 8 bases and J by 9 bases, with 16 bases between them. CDR3 in amino acids: CASGGTSVQKLFF. DNA for the CDR3: TGTGCCAGCGGGGGTACCTCTGTTCAAAAACTGTTTTTT.

The V and J genes are TRBV3-1 and TRBJ2-1; the match to TRBD2 covers 8 bases. Germline loops: CDR1 LGHDT, CDR2 YNNKEL (reference sequence). The CDR3 is 16 amino acids. The trim removed 7 bases at V and 10 bases at J, leaving 18 bases unmatched. As DNA, the CDR3 is TGTGCCAGCACCCCCCCCACCGCGGGAGGCCGTTCCGAGCAGTTCTTC. Its translation: CASTPPTAGGRSEQFF.

This clonotype was recorded many times. The CDR3 nucleotides read TGCAGTGCTAGAGTTCCAGGGGGCGAACAGCCCCAGCATTTT. This gives the protein CSARVPGGEQPQHF. The chain joins TRBV20-1 to TRBJ1-5; 8 bases are shared with TRBD1. The CDR3 extends over 14 amino acids. Germline CDR1 and CDR2: DFQATT and SNEGSKA (reference sequence). J lost 7 bases, V lost 1 base, and 6 bases had no gene match.

This chain uses TRBV6-1 with TRBJ2-5, with a possible D match to TRBD2 (5 bases). V lost 7 bases to trimming and J lost 1 base, with 10 bases between them. CDR1 and CDR2 from the germline V gene are MNHNS and SASEGT. This CDR3 contains 13 residues. Here the CDR3 DNA reads TGTGCCAGCATACGAGGGTTCCAAGAGACCCAGTACTTC. Residues: CASIRGFQETQYF.

This clonotype came up many times. The genes are TRBV5-6 and TRBJ1-2; D call uncertain. V was pared by 0 bases and J by 4 bases, with 10 bases between. Per germline, CDR1 SGHDT and CDR2 YYEEEE. CDR3 length: 14 residues. CDR3 coding DNA: TGTGCCAGCAGCTTGGCCGGCAGCGGCTATGGCTACACCTTC. Amino acids: CASSLAGSGYGYTF.

This clonotype occurred many times. The rearrangement links TRBV12-3 or TRBV12-4 to TRBJ1-1; D uncertain. This CDR3 comprises 16 residues. Trimming left V 5 bases short and J 1 base short, with 17 bases between. The CDR3: CASSPFHSAKNTEAFF. CDR3 nucleotide sequence: TGTGCCAGCAGTCCATTCCACAGCGCCAAGAACACTGAAGCTTTCTTT.

The sample holds many counts of this clonotype. The chain recombines TRBV25-1 with TRBJ1-1, with 8 positions matching TRBD1. CDR3 length equals 13 residues. J was trimmed by 4 bases and V by 6 bases; bases with no gene match: 4. Germline CDR1 reads MGHDK; CDR2 reads SYGVNS. The CDR3 protein is CASRTGDPTEAFF. For the CDR3, the DNA is TGTGCCAGCAGGACAGGGGACCCCACTGAAGCTTTCTTT.

CDR3 sequence: CSVVQAGTEAFF. The CDR3 DNA reads TGCAGCGTTGTACAAGCAGGCACTGAAGCTTTCTTT. The chain is built from TRBV29-1 and TRBJ1-1; D not certain. The germline CDR1 and CDR2 sequences are SQVTM and ANQGSEA. Trimming left V 4 bases short and J 4 bases short, with 10 bases between. There are 12 residues in the CDR3.

This clonotype was seen ten or more times. The V and J genes are TRBV12-3 or TRBV12-4 and TRBJ2-5, with unresolved D. The V and J ends lost 8 bases and 5 bases respectively, with 12 bases between them. The CDR3 contains 12 residues. The CDR3 bases are TGTGCCAGCGGCATTTTGCAGGAGACCCAGTACTTC. Translation gives CASGILQETQYF.

The table lists this clonotype with many counts. The J gene is TRBJ1-2, the V gene TRBV29-1, with D hard to call. CDR1 SQVTM and CDR2 ANQGSEA come from the germline V gene. V was pared by 4 bases and J by 3 bases, with 12 bases between. CDR3 size: 13 residues. The CDR3 sequence is CSVVDAGHYGYTF. DNA for the CDR3: TGCAGCGTTGTAGATGCCGGGCACTATGGCTACACCTTC.

Ten or more counts support this clonotype. The chain's CDR3 is CASSKPGLAGVGFTDTQYF. The CDR3 DNA is TGTGCCAGCTCCAAACCGGGACTAGCGGGAGTAGGGTTCACAGATACGCAGTATTTT. The chain is built from TRBV6-5 and TRBJ2-3; 14 bases are a match to TRBD2. V was clipped by 8 bases and J by 2 bases; unmatched bases: 15. The CDR3 has 19 residues. Germline CDR1 MNHEY, CDR2 SVGAGI.

V usage is TRBV29-1 and J usage is TRBJ2-7; 8 positions agree with TRBD2. From germline, CDR1 is SQVTM and CDR2 ANQGSEA. The V and J ends lost 7 bases and 0 bases, in that order; junction bases with no gene match: 17. The CDR3 has 17 amino acids. CDR3 region: CSAGGARERGSSYEQYF. The CDR3 region has the DNA TGCAGCGCCGGGGGGGCCAGGGAAAGGGGTAGCTCCTACGAGCAGTACTTC.

This clonotype was counted only a few times. The J gene is TRBJ2-3, the V gene TRBV5-6; D unclear. The V and J ends lost 0 bases and 2 bases respectively, with 10 bases between them. CDR1 SGHDT and CDR2 YYEEEE come from the germline V gene. The CDR3 length is 15 residues. In DNA, the CDR3 is TGTGCCAGCAGCTTGGGTGGGAAGACCACAGATACGCAGTATTTT. Translated: CASSLGGKTTDTQYF.